Presented here are 17 T cell receptor beta chains from one specimen sequenced in a study of cytomegalovirus exposure and HLA in healthy donors. 13 Jbeta primers and 60 Vbeta primers were used for the PCR. Profiled with immunoSEQ multiplex PCR; TCRdb holds only in-frame clones, not every one. The sample records tens of thousands of clones, roughly 82% being singletons. What was sequenced was PBMCs. These receptors were taken from a man younger than 35 in good health and CMV-seronegative.

This chain connects TRBV11-2 to TRBJ2-3; D might be TRBD2 (5 bases). Trimming took off 7 bases at V and 6 bases at J, with 23 bases between the two ends. Germline V gene lookup returns CDR1 SGHAT and CDR2 FQNNGV. The CDR3 contains 16 residues. CDR3 coding DNA: TGTGCCAGCAACCACCCTCAGGACTCTAAGCGGGATACGCAGTATTTT. Translated, it gives CASNHPQDSKRDTQYF.

This clone was seen more than once but under ten times. The chain is built from TRBV6-1 and TRBJ2-5; 8 nucleotides match TRBD1. The V segment lost 2 bases and the J segment 5 bases; nucleotides outside the gene matches: 16. The length of the CDR3 is 18 residues. Germline V gene sequence: CDR1 MNHNS, CDR2 SASEGT. CDR3 DNA sequence: TGTGCCAGCAGTGAAAGACCGGGACAGGCTTCGTGGGGGGAGACCCAGTACTTC. Its protein is CASSERPGQASWGETQYF.

The chain employs TRBV27 and TRBJ2-2, with TRBD2 matching over 7 bases. The germline V gene has CDR1 MNHEY and CDR2 SMNVEV (reference sequence). This CDR3 has 16 residues. The V gene end was trimmed by 5 bases and the J gene end by 1 base; junction bases not matched to a gene: 7. The CDR3 reads CASSTWDYLNTGELFF. The CDR3 nucleotides are TGTGCCAGCAGTACCTGGGACTACCTGAACACCGGGGAGCTGTTTTTT.

V is TRBV25-1 and J is TRBJ1-1; D uncertain. CDR3 length: 11 amino acids. Germline V gene data show CDR1 as MGHDK and CDR2 as SYGVNS. The ends were cut back, 6 bases at V and 8 bases at J, with 10 bases in the middle. The CDR3 sequence is CASRASGEAFF. As DNA, the CDR3 is TGTGCCAGCAGGGCATCGGGGGAAGCTTTCTTT.

V is TRBV5-1 and J is TRBJ2-5, with TRBD1 matching 9 bases. CDR3 length: 15 amino acids. V trimming: 0 bases; J trimming: 5 bases; junction bases outside the gene matches: 5. Germline V lookup: CDR1 SGHRS, CDR2 YFSETQ. Here the CDR3 DNA reads TGCGCCAGCAGCTTGGAAGGACAGGGGAGGGAGACCCAGTACTTC. It specifies CASSLEGQGRETQYF.

The V call is TRBV6-6, the J call TRBJ1-2; 8 bases map to TRBD1. The CDR3 is made up of 14 amino acids. The V gene end was trimmed by 5 bases and the J gene end by 4 bases; junction bases not matched to a gene: 6. Germline-derived CDR1 and CDR2 are MNHNY and SVGAGI (reference sequence). The CDR3, as DNA: TGTGCCAGCAGTCGACAGGGGAGCCCCTATGGCTACACCTTC. Amino acids: CASSRQGSPYGYTF.

The V call is TRBV5-6, the J call TRBJ1-5, with D unclear. Trimming stripped 4 bases from V and 0 bases from J, with 11 bases between. In germline, CDR1 is SGHDT, CDR2 YYEEEE. This CDR3 has 15 amino acids. Here the CDR3 reads CASSRQPGSNQPQHF. DNA for the CDR3: TGTGCCAGCAGCCGACAACCAGGTAGCAATCAGCCCCAGCATTTT.

This clone appeared a few times. This sample also contains other DNA sequences that code for the same CDR3. The J gene is TRBJ2-7, the V gene TRBV4-2; 10 bases match TRBD1. This CDR3 spans 16 amino acids. Per germline, CDR1 LGHNA and CDR2 YNFKEQ. V dropped 4 bases and J dropped 5; count of bases not matched to a gene: 11. For the CDR3, the DNA is TGTGCCAGCAGCCTAGGAGGACAGGGGGACTGGAACGAGCAGTACTTC. It translates to CASSLGGQGDWNEQYF.

The V gene is TRBV7-8, the J gene TRBJ1-1; the D gene is possibly TRBD1 (5 bases). V was clipped by 2 bases and J by 0 bases, with 16 bases between them. Germline loops: CDR1 SGHVS, CDR2 FQNEAQ. This CDR3 has 17 residues. The CDR3 coding sequence is TGTGCCAGCAGCTTACGGCAGGGATGGTCAATGAACACTGAAGCTTTCTTT. The encoded protein is CASSLRQGWSMNTEAFF.

A single count supports this clone. The chain combines TRBV6-1 with TRBJ2-7; TRBD2 agrees at 12 bases. Losses at the gene ends were 1 base for V and 2 bases for J; bases not matched to a gene: 0. CDR1 and CDR2 from the germline V gene are MNHNS and SASEGT. The CDR3 extends over 15 amino acids. The CDR3 coding sequence is TGTGCCAGCAGTGAAGGACTAGCGGGAGCCTACGAGCAGTACTTC. Protein: CASSEGLAGAYEQYF.

The rearrangement links TRBV7-3 to TRBJ2-6; possible D gene TRBD2, 7 bases. The V and J ends lost 2 bases and 2 bases respectively, with 13 bases between them. CDR1 SGHTA and CDR2 FQGTGA come from the germline V gene. The length of the CDR3 is 17 residues. CDR3: CASSLRGAGTGANVLTF. The CDR3 DNA is TGTGCCAGCAGCTTACGGGGGGCTGGCACTGGGGCCAACGTCCTGACTTTC.

This sequence joins TRBV6-5 and TRBJ2-7; weak D call: TRBD1 (5 bases). Germline lookup yields CDR1 MNHEY and CDR2 SVGAGI. V dropped 2 bases and J dropped 6 bases, with 17 bases sitting between them. This CDR3 region has 15 residues. CDR3 in amino acids: CASSYPGQGSREQYF. CDR3 sequence (DNA): TGTGCCAGCAGTTACCCAGGGCAGGGTTCTCGCGAGCAGTACTTC.

The gene calls are TRBV5-6 and TRBJ2-5, with D perhaps matching TRBD1 (5 bases). This CDR3 is 16 amino acids long. The V end was cut by 3 bases, the J end by 2 bases, with 17 bases between. Per the germline V gene, CDR1 is SGHDT and CDR2 is YYEEEE. CDR3 bases: TGTGCCAGCAGCTCCCCGGGCAGGGTCGCTCAAGAGACCCAGTACTTC. Translation: CASSSPGRVAQETQYF.

The chain combines TRBV5-1 with TRBJ2-3; TRBD1 matches at 9 bases. The germline V gene encodes CDR1 SGHRS and CDR2 YFSETQ. The CDR3 covers 16 residues. V shed 2 bases, J shed 3 bases, and the junction held 7 bases outside the gene matches. DNA for the CDR3: TGCGCCAGCAGCTTCGTACAGGGGGCGGTTACAGATACGCAGTATTTT. Amino acid sequence: CASSFVQGAVTDTQYF.

The chain combines TRBV19 with TRBJ2-3, with D perhaps matching TRBD2 (6 bases). Trimming removed 5 bases from V and 4 bases from J, with 16 bases in between. Germline V gene lookup returns CDR1 LNHDA and CDR2 SQIVND (reference sequence). CDR3 length: 15 amino acids. The CDR3 DNA is TGTGCCAGTAGTGGGGGGACCCAAGTCGCAGATACGCAGTATTTT. Encoded protein: CASSGGTQVADTQYF.

This clone was recorded a few times. J is TRBJ2-7 and V is TRBV6-1, with 8 bases lining up with TRBD1. The V and J ends lost 3 bases and 3 bases, in that order; junction bases with no gene match: 7. Germline V gene lookup returns CDR1 MNHNS and CDR2 SASEGT. The CDR3 loop spans 15 amino acids. The CDR3 DNA follows: TGTGCCAGCAGTGAGTGGGGACAGGTCTTCTACGAGCAGTACTTC. Translation gives CASSEWGQVFYEQYF.

The chain combines TRBV7-2 with TRBJ1-1, with D uncertain. Germline CDR1 reads SGHTA; CDR2 reads FQGNSA. The ends were cut back, 4 bases at V and 0 bases at J, with 6 bases in the middle. This CDR3 contains 13 residues. The CDR3 nucleotides read TGTGCCAGCAGCTCTCAGGTGAACACTGAAGCTTTCTTT. Its protein product is CASSSQVNTEAFF.